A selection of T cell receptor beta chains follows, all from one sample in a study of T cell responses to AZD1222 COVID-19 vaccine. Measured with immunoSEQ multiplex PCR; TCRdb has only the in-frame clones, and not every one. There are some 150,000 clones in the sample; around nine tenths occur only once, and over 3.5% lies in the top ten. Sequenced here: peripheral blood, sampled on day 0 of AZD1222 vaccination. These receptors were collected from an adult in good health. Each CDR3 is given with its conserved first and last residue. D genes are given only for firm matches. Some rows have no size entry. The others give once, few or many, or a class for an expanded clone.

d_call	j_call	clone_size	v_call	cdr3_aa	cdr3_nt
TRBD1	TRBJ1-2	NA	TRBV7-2	CASSLDRPYGYTF	TGTGCCAGCAGCCTGGACAGGCCTTATGGCTACACCTTC
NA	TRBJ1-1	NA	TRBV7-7	CASSYMENTEAFF	TGTGCTAGCAGCTACATGGAGAACACTGAAGCTTTCTTT
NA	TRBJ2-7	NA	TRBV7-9	CASSLNRDSYEQYF	TGTGCCAGCAGCTTGAACAGAGACTCCTACGAGCAGTACTTC
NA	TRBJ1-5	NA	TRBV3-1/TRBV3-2	CASSQGVPGWSSPQPQHF	TGTGCCAGCAGCCAGGGGGTCCCTGGATGGAGCTCCCCGCAGCCCCAGCATTTT
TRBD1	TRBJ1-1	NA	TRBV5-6	CASSTLRQGTEAFF	TGTGCCAGCAGCACGCTACGACAGGGCACTGAAGCTTTCTTT
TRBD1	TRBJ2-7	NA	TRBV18	CASSPGTAISEQYF	TGTGCCAGCTCTCCCGGGACAGCGATTTCCGAGCAGTACTTC
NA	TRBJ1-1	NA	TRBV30	CACSMNTEAFF	TGTGCCTGTTCCATGAACACTGAAGCTTTCTTT
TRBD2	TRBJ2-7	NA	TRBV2	CASISTWTSGYGLYEQYF	TGTGCCAGCATAAGCACGTGGACTAGCGGGTATGGCCTGTACGAGCAGTACTTC
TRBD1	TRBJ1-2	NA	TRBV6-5	CASSLDREGGYTF	TGTGCCAGCAGCTTGGACAGGGAGGGTGGCTACACCTTC
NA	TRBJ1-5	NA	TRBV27	CASGRWGDFQPQHF	TGTGCCAGCGGCCGTTGGGGGGATTTCCAGCCCCAGCATTTT
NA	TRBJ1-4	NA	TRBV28	CASSPADFATNEKLFF	TGTGCCAGCAGCCCGGCAGACTTTGCAACTAATGAAAAACTGTTTTTT
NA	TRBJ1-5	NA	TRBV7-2	CASSFANQPQHF	TGTGCCAGCAGCTTCGCCAATCAGCCCCAGCATTTT
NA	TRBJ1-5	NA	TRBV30	CAWSHLAANQPQHF	TGTGCCTGGAGTCACCTGGCAGCTAATCAGCCCCAGCATTTT
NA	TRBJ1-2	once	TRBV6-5	CASSYSGRRTDYGYTF	TGTGCCAGCAGTTACTCGGGTCGGCGGACTGACTATGGCTACACCTTC
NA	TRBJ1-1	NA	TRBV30	CAWGTGWTEAFF	TGTGCCTGGGGGACGGGTTGGACTGAAGCTTTCTTT
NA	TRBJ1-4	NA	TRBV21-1	CASRVGEESAGILFF	TGTGCCAGCAGAGTGGGAGAGGAATCCGCTGGGATACTGTTTTTT
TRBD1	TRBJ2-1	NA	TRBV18	CASSPGQTNNEQFF	TGTGCCAGCTCTCCGGGACAGACCAACAATGAGCAGTTCTTC
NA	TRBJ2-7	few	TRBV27	CASSLSGYEQYF	TGTGCCAGCAGTTTAAGCGGCTACGAGCAGTACTTC
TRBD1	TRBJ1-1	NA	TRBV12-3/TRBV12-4	CASSGTGGSRTFF	TGTGCCAGCAGCGGGACAGGGGGCAGTAGGACTTTCTTT
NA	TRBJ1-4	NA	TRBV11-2	CASSLDRLRSYNEKLFF	TGTGCCAGCAGCTTAGATCGCTTGAGGAGCTATAATGAAAAACTGTTTTTT
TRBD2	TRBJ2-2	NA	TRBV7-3	CASSSQSGRASGELFF	TGTGCCAGCAGCTCTCAGAGCGGGAGGGCCTCCGGGGAGCTGTTTTTT
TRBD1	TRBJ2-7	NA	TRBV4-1	CASSRTGDYEQYF	TGCGCCAGCAGCCGGACAGGGGACTACGAGCAGTACTTC
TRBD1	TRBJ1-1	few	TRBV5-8	CASSPGQVYTEAFF	TGTGCCAGCAGCCCGGGACAGGTATACACTGAAGCTTTCTTT
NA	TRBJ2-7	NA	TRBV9	CASSVELYF	TGTGCCAGCAGCGTAGAGTTGTACTTC
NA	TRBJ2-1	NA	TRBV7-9	CASSSRTHNEQFF	TGTGCCAGCAGCTCGCGGACCCACAATGAGCAGTTCTTC
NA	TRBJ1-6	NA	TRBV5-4	CASSLGGTRNSPLHF	TGTGCCAGCAGCTTGGGGGGGACCCGGAATTCACCCCTCCACTTT
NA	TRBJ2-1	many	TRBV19	CASSIDIYNEQFF	TGTGCCAGTAGTATAGATATCTACAATGAGCAGTTCTTC
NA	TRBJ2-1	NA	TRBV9	CASSVGGRRDEQFF	TGTGCCAGCAGCGTAGGAGGGAGGAGGGATGAGCAGTTCTTC
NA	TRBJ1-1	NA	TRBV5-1	CASSLVSGNTEAFF	TGCGCCAGCAGCTTGGTTTCCGGGAACACTGAAGCTTTCTTT
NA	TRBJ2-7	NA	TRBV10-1	CASSASSYEQYF	TGCGCCAGCAGTGCATCGAGCTACGAGCAGTACTTC
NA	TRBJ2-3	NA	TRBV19	CASSPQAGRADTQYF	TGTGCCAGTAGTCCTCAGGCGGGAAGGGCAGATACGCAGTATTTT
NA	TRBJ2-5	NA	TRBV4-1	CASSQDRAATSFQETQYF	TGCGCCAGCAGCCAAGATAGAGCAGCTACTAGCTTCCAAGAGACCCAGTACTTC
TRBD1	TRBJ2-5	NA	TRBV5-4	CASSNRDRGPGETQYF	TGTGCCAGCAGCAACCGGGACAGGGGCCCCGGGGAGACCCAGTACTTC
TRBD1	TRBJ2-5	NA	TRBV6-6	CASDRTGTQETQYF	TGTGCCAGCGACCGGACAGGGACACAAGAGACCCAGTACTTC
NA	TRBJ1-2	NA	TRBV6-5	CASSIDMSYGYTF	TGTGCCAGCAGTATTGACATGAGCTATGGCTACACCTTC
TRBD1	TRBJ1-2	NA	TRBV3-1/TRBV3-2	CASSLSEGALGYTF	TGTGCCAGCAGCCTATCGGAGGGGGCGCTGGGCTACACCTTC
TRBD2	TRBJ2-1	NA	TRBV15	CATSRTGLTNEQFF	TGTGCCACCAGCAGGACGGGACTAACCAATGAGCAGTTCTTC
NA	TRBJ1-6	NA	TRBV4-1	CASSQVLVPQGLRSPLHF	TGCGCCAGCAGCCAAGTTCTCGTCCCGCAGGGTTTGAGATCACCCCTCCACTTT
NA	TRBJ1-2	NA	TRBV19	CASSRRGNTYGYTF	TGTGCCAGTAGTCGCAGGGGAAACACCTATGGCTACACCTTC
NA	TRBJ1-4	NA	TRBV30	CACFTGVVKRKLFF	TGTGCCTGCTTTACCGGGGTGGTCAAGAGAAAACTGTTTTTT
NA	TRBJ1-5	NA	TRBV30	CASSPFSNQPQHF	TGTGCCTCGAGCCCTTTTAGCAATCAGCCCCAGCATTTT
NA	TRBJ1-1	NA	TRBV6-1	CASSELTLRMNTEAFF	TGTGCCAGCAGTGAATTAACACTCCGCATGAACACTGAAGCTTTCTTT
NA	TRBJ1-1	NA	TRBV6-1	CASSDQIGRGNTEAFF	TGTGCCAGCAGTGATCAAATAGGTCGGGGGAACACTGAAGCTTTCTTT
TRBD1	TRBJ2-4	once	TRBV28	CASSLRTGETNIQYF	TGTGCCAGCAGTTTACGGACAGGGGAGACGAACATTCAGTACTTC
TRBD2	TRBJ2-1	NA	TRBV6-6	CASSLAGRQFF	TGTGCCAGCAGTCTAGCGGGACGGCAGTTCTTC
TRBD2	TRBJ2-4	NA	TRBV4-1	CASSDGLAVLRDIQYF	TGCGCCAGCAGCGATGGACTAGCGGTTCTTAGGGACATTCAGTACTTC
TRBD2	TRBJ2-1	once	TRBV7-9	CASSLSRLAGSNEQFF	TGTGCCAGCAGCTTATCAAGGCTAGCGGGATCCAATGAGCAGTTCTTC
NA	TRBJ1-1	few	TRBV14	CASSQAGMNTEAFF	TGTGCCAGCAGCCAAGCAGGGATGAACACTGAAGCTTTCTTT
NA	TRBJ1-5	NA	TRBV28	CASSGQPYSNQPQHF	TGTGCCAGCAGTGGACAGCCCTATAGCAATCAGCCCCAGCATTTT
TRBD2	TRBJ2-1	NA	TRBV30	CAWSVFGGAANEQFF	TGTGCCTGGAGTGTCTTCGGGGGGGCCGCTAATGAGCAGTTCTTC
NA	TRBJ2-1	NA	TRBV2	CASRGLPLTLYNEQFF	TGTGCCAGCAGAGGACTACCCCTGACCTTATACAATGAGCAGTTCTTC
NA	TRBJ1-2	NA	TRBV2	CASSEEVRNYGYTF	TGTGCCAGCAGTGAAGAGGTCAGAAACTATGGCTACACCTTC
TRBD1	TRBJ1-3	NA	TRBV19	CASREQGARGNTIYF	TGTGCCAGCCGAGAACAGGGGGCTCGTGGAAACACCATATATTTT
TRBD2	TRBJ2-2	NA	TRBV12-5	CASGSLLPGLAGGPKNTGELFF	TGTGCTAGTGGTTCACTCCTGCCGGGACTAGCGGGGGGGCCGAAGAACACCGGGGAGCTGTTTTTT
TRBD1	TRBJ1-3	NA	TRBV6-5	CASKTGTGNGNTIYF	TGTGCCAGCAAAACCGGGACAGGGAATGGAAACACCATATATTTT
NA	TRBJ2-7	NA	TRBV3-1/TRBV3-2	CASSQGFSSYEQYF	TGTGCCAGCAGCCAGGGCTTCAGCTCCTACGAGCAGTACTTC
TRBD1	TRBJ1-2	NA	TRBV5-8	CASSPGTGSYTF	TGTGCCAGCAGCCCCGGGACAGGAAGCTACACCTTC
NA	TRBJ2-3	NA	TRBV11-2	CASSLVYTTDTQYF	TGTGCCAGCAGCTTAGTGTACACCACAGATACGCAGTATTTT
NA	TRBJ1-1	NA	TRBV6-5	CASSYSGPPNTEAFF	TGTGCCAGCAGTTACTCGGGGCCTCCGAACACTGAAGCTTTCTTT
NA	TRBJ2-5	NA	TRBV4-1	CASSQPGTRARTQYF	TGCGCCAGCAGCCAACCCGGGACAAGGGCCCGGACCCAGTACTTC